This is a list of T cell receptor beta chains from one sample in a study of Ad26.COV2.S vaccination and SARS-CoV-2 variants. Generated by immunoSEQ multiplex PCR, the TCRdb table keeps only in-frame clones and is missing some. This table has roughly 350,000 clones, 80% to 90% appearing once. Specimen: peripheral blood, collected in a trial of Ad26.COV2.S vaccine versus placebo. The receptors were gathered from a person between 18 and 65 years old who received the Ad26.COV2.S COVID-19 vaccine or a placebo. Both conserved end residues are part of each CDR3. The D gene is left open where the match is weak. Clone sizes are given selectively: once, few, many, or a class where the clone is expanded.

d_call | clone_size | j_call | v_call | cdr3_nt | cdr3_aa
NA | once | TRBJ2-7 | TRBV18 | TGTGCCAGCTCAAAGGGGGGTTCGAGCGAGCAGTACTTC | CASSKGGSSEQYF
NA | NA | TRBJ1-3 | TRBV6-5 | TGTGCCAGCAGGGACGGGCAGCGAGGAAACACCATATATTTT | CASRDGQRGNTIYF
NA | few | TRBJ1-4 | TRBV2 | TGTGCCAGCAGTGGTGGGGGGCTACGGGGTGAAAAACTGTTTTTT | CASSGGGLRGEKLFF
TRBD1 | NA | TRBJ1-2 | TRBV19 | TGTGCCAGTACCCCACAGGGGAACTATGGCTACACCTTC | CASTPQGNYGYTF
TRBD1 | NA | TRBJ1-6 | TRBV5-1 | TGCGCCAGCAGCGCGGGGACAGTAGACTCACCCCTCCACTTT | CASSAGTVDSPLHF
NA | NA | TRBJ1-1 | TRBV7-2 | TGTGCCAGCAGCTTAGACATCATAGTGAAAGCTTTCTTT | CASSLDIIVKAFF
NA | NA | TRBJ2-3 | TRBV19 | TGTGCCAGTAGCACCCAGGGGTTCATCACAGATACGCAGTATTTT | CASSTQGFITDTQYF
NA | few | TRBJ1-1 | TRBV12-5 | TGTGCTAGTGGTCTCCATGGTAACACTGAAGCTTTCTTT | CASGLHGNTEAFF
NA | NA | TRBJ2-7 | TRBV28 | TGTGCCAGCAGTCCAACGCTTGGTGGCGAGCAGTACTTC | CASSPTLGGEQYF
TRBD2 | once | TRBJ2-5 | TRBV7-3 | TGTGCCAGCAGCTTAGGGCTAGCGGGAGGGATGGGGACCCAGTACTTC | CASSLGLAGGMGTQYF